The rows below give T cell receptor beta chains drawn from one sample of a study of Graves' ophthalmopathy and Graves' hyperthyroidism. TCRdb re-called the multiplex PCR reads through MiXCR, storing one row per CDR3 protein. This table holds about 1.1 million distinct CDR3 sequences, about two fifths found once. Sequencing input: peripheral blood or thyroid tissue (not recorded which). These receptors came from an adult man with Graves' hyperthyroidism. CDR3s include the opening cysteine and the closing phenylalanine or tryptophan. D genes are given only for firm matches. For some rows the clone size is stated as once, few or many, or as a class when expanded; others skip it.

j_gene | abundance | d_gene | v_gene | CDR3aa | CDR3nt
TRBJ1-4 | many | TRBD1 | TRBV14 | CASSQVQGEKLFF | TGTGCCAGCAGCCAAGTACAGGGGGAAAAACTGTTTTTT
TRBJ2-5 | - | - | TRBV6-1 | CASSESGPDSLRETQYF | TGTGCCAGCAGTGAATCCGGACCGGACAGTCTGCGAGAGACCCAGTACTTC
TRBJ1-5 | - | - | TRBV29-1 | CSVGREGLQHF | TGCAGCGTTGGGCGGGAGGGGCTCCAGCATTTT
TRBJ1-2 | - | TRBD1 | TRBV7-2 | CASSPTGGAKGYTF | TGTGCCAGCAGCCCCACAGGGGGCGCGAAAGGCTACACCTTC
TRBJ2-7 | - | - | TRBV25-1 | CASTTQGDYEQYF | TGTGCCAGCACCACACAGGGTGACTACGAGCAGTACTTC
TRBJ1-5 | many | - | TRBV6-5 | CASSYLQGNQPQHF | TGTGCCAGCAGTTACCTACAGGGCAATCAGCCCCAGCATTTT
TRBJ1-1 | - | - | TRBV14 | CASSLTQGQAFF | TGTGCCAGCAGCCTAACGCAGGGGCAAGCTTTCTTT
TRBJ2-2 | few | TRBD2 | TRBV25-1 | CASDLAGSTGELFF | TGTGCCAGTGATCTAGCGGGAAGCACCGGGGAGCTGTTTTTT
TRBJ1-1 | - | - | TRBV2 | CASNSDVDEAFF | TGTGCCAGCAACTCGGACGTCGATGAAGCTTTCTTT
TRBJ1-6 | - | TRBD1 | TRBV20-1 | CSAPGTGALHF | TGCAGTGCTCCTGGGACAGGGGCCCTCCACTTT
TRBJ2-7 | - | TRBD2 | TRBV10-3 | CATQTSGGVYEQYF | TGTGCCACCCAGACTAGCGGGGGCGTCTACGAGCAGTACTTC
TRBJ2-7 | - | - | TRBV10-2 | CASSDPGQPYYEQYF | TGCGCCAGCAGTGATCCCGGACAGCCCTACTACGAGCAGTACTTC
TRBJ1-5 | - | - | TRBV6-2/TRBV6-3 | CASSYVGGQSNQPQHF | TGTGCCAGCAGTTACGTGGGGGGGCAGAGCAATCAGCCCCAGCATTTT
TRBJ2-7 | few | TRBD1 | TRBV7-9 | CAGQGASYEQYF | TGTGCCGGACAGGGGGCTTCCTACGAGCAGTACTTC
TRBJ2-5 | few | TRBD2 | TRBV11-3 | CASSSGLGFQETQYF | TGTGCCAGCAGTTCCGGACTAGGGTTTCAAGAGACCCAGTACTTC
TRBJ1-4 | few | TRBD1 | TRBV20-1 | CSAPEGQGLEKLFF | TGCAGTGCCCCCGAGGGACAGGGTCTCGAAAAACTGTTTTTT
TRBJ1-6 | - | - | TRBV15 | CATSRDSGRDFSPLHF | TGTGCCACCAGCAGAGATTCCGGAAGGGATTTTTCACCCCTCCACTTT
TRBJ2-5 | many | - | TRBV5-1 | CASSEPHRDYQETQYF | TGCGCCAGCAGCGAGCCCCACCGGGACTACCAAGAGACCCAGTACTTC
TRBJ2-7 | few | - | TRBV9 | CASSVGPARIYEQYF | TGTGCCAGCAGCGTAGGCCCGGCACGGATCTACGAGCAGTACTTC
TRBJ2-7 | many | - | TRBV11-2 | CASSPNSGIEQYF | TGTGCCAGCAGCCCGAATTCGGGTATCGAGCAGTACTTC
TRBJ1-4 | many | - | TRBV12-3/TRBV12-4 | CASQEGRREKLFF | TGTGCCAGTCAGGAGGGGCGGAGGGAAAAACTGTTTTTT
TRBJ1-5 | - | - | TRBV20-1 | CSATFRGYQPQHF | TGCAGTGCCACTTTCAGGGGTTATCAGCCCCAGCATTTT